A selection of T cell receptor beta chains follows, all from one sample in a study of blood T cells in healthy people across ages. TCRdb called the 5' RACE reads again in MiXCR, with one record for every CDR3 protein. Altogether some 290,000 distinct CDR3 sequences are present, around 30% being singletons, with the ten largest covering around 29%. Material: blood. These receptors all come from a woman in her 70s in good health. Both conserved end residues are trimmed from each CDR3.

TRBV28 ASTYGLGPLRNYGYT
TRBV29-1 SVEERTGYQY
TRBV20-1 SARDFRNQETQY
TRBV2 ASGREQY
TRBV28 ASSSPGTSGQGTQY
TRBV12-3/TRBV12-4 ASSSRSTEAF
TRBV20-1 SAPDYGIYNEQF
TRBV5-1 ASSPLRGGFDGDTQY
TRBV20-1 SARDEAVITHNYGYT
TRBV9 ASRGGGVNEQF
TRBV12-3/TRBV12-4 ASSSRLAGKMETQY
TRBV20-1 SARYRDLQF
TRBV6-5 ASSYHDRGGVETQY
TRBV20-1 GARDRLAGGGKAKNIQY
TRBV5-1 ASRLTGSNEQY
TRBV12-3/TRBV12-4 ASSPLRDRQRNQPQH
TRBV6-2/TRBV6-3 ASRERATGNTEAF
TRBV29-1 SVGGQGIDEQY
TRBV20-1 SGEGASYNEQF
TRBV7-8 ASSMDRGAYEQY
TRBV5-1 ASSSEGTGGYGYT
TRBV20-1 SARQGAGEQF
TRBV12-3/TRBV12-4 ASSEVLADQGTQY
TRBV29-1 SVEGADQETQY
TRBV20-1 SAALSFRASDTQY
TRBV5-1 ASSLGSEAYNEQF
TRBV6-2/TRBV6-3 ASSYSTGEAF
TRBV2 ASRYPRESYTDTQY
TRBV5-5 ASSFGGGTSYEQY
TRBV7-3 ASSLYGGLPSRDYGYT
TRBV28 ASRTSGSREQF
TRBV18 ASSLTKGPNQPQH
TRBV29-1 SAQGSGANVLT
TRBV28 ASSFPLASSLPQQF
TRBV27 ASSLSGQPYEQY
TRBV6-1 ACSRDQAGGANVLT
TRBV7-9 ASSLATMREGPQDTQY
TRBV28 ASSNTDRGVTNEKLF
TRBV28 ASSFSGTGTQETQY
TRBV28 ASSLIETGRGYT
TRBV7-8 ASSLVAHEQF
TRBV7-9 ASSSTRDLNYGYT
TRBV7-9 ASSIAGGPRSLEKLF